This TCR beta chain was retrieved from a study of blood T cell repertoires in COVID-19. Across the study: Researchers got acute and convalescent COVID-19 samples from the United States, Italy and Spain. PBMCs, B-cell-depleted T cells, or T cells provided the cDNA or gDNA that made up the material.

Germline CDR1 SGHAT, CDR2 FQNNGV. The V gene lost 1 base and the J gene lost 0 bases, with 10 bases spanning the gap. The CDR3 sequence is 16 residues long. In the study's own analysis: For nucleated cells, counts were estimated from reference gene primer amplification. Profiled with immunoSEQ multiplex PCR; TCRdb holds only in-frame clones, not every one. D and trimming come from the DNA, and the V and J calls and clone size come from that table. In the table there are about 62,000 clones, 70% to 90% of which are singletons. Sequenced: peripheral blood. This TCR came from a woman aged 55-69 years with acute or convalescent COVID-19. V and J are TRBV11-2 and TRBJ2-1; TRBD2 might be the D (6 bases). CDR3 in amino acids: CASSLVGGYSYNEQFF. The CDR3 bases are TGTGCCAGCAGCTTAGTCGGGGGTTACTCCTACAATGAGCAGTTCTTC.